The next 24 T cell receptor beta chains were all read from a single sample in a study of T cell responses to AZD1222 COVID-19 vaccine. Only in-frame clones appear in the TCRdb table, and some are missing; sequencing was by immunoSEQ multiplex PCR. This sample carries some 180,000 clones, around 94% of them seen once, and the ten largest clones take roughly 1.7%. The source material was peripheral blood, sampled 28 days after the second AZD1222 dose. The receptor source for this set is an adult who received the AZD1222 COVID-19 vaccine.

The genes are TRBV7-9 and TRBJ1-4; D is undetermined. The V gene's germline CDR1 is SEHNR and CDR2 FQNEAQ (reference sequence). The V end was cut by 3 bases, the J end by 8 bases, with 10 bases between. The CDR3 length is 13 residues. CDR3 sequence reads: CASSFSQGEKLFF. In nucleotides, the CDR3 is TGTGCCAGCAGCTTTTCCCAAGGGGAAAAACTGTTTTTT.

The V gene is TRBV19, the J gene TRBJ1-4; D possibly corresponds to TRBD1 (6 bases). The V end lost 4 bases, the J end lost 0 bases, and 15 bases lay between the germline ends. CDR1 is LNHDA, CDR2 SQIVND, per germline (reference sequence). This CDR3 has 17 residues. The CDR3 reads CASSNPQGSATNEKLFF. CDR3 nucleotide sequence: TGTGCCAGTAGTAACCCCCAGGGGTCAGCAACTAATGAAAAACTGTTTTTT.

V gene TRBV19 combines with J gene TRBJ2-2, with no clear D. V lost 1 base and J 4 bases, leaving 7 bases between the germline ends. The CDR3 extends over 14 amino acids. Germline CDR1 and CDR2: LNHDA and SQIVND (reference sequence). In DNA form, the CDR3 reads TGTGCCAGTAGTATAGTGGTCCGCACCGGGGAGCTGTTTTTT. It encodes CASSIVVRTGELFF.

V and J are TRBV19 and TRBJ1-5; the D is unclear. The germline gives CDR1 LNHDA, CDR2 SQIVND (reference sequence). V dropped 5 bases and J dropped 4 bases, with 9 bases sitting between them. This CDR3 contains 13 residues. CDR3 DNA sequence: TGTGCCAGTAGTTTTGGGGAAAATCAGCCCCAGCATTTT. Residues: CASSFGENQPQHF.

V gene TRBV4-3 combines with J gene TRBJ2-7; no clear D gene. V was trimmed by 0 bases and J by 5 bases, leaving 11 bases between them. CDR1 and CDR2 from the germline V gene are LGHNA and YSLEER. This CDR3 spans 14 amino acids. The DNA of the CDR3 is TGCGCCAGCAGCCAAGATCTACTCTCGGACGAGCAGTACTTC. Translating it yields CASSQDLLSDEQYF.

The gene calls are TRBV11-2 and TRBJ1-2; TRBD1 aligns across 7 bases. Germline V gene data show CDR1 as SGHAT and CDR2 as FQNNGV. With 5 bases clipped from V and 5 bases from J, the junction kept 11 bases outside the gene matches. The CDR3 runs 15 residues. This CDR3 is CASSHPIQGYYGYTF. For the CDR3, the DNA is TGTGCCAGCAGCCACCCGATACAGGGGTATTATGGCTACACCTTC.

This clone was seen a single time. Here the CDR3 DNA reads TGTGCCAGTAGTACAATATCACGGGGCACTGAAGCTTTCTTT. Translation: CASSTISRGTEAFF. The gene calls are TRBV19 and TRBJ1-1; no reliable D call. V lost 4 bases, J lost 4 bases, and 13 bases lay in between. The length of the CDR3 is 14 residues. CDR1 LNHDA and CDR2 SQIVND come from the germline V gene (reference sequence).

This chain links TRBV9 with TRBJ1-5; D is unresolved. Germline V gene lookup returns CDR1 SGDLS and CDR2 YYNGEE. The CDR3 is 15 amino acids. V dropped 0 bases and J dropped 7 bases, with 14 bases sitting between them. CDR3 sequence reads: CASSVDTGLGQPQHF. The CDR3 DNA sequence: TGTGCCAGCAGCGTAGACACGGGCTTGGGGCAGCCCCAGCATTTT.

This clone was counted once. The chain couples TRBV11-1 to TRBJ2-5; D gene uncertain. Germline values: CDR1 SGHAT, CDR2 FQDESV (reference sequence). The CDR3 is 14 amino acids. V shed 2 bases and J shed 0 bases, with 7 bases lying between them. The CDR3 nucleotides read TGTGCCAGCAGCTTAATGGCGGACCAAGAGACCCAGTACTTC. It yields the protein CASSLMADQETQYF. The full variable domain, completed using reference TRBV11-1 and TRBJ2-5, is EAEVAQSPRYKITEKSQAVAFWCDPISGHATLYWYRQILGQGPELLVQFQDESVVDDSQLPKDRFSAERLKGVDSTLKIQPAELGDSAMYLCASSLMADQETQYFGPGTRLLVL.

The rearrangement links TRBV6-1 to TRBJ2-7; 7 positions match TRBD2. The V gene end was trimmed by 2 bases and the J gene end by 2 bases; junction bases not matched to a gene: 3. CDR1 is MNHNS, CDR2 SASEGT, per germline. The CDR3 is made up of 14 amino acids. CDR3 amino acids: CASSELLATYEQYF. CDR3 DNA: TGTGCCAGCAGTGAATTACTAGCGACCTACGAGCAGTACTTC.

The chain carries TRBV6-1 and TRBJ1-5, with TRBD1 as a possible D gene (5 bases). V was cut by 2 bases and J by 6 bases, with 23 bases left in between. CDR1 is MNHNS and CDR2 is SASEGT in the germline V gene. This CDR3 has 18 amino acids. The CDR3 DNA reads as TGTGCCAGCAGTGAACTGGTGCAGGGTGTTCGGTCGGGTCAGCCCCAGCATTTT. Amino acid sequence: CASSELVQGVRSGQPQHF.

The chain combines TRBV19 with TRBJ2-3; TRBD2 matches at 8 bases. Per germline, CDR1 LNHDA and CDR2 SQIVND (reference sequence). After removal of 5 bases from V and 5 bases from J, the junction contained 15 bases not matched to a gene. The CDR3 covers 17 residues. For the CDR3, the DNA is TGTGCCAGTAGTCCCTCCCTGGCTCGGGGGGGCGGAGATACGCAGTATTTT. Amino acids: CASSPSLARGGGDTQYF.

Here the CDR3 DNA reads TGTGCCAGTCTATCGGGGAACACTGAAGCTTTCTTT. This encodes CASLSGNTEAFF. The chain employs TRBV19 and TRBJ1-1; unclear D gene. Looked up from germline, CDR1 is LNHDA and CDR2 is SQIVND (reference sequence). The length of the CDR3 is 12 residues. V was shortened by 8 bases and J by 1 base, with 8 bases between the two germline ends.

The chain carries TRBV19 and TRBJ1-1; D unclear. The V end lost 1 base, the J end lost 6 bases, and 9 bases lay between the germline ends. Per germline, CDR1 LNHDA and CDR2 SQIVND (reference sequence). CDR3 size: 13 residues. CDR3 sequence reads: CASSIGGTSEAFF. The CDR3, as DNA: TGTGCCAGTAGTATAGGAGGTACTTCTGAAGCTTTCTTT.

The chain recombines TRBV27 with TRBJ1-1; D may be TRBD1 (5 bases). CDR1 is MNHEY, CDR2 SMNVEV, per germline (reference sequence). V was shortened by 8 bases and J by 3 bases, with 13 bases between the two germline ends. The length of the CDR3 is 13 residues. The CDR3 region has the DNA TGTGCCAGCCTGACGCGGGGGGACACTGAAGCTTTCTTT. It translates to CASLTRGDTEAFF.

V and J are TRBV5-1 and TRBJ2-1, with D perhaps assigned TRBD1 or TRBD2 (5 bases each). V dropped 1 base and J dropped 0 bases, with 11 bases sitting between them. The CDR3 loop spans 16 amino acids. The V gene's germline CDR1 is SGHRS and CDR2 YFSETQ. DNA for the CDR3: TGCGCCAGCAGCTTGTCGTGGGGGAGCTCCTACAATGAGCAGTTCTTC. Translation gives CASSLSWGSSYNEQFF. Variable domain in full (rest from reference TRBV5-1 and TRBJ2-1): KAGVTQTPRYLIKTRGQQVTLSCSPISGHRSVSWYQQTPGQGLQFLFEYFSETQRNKGNFPGRFSGRQFSNSRSEMNVSTLELGDSALYLCASSLSWGSSYNEQFFGPGTRLTVL.

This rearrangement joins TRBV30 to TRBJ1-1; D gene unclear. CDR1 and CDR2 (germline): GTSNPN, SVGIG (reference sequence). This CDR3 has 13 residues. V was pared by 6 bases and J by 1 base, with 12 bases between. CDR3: CACLEETNTEAFF. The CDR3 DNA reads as TGTGCCTGCCTCGAGGAGACGAACACTGAAGCTTTCTTT.

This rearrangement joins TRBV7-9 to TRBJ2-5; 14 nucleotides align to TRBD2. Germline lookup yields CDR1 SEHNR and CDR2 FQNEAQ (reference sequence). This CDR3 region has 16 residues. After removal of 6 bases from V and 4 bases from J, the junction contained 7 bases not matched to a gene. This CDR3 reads CASSQTGTSGGETQYF. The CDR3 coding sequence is TGTGCCAGCAGTCAGACCGGGACTAGCGGGGGAGAGACCCAGTACTTC.

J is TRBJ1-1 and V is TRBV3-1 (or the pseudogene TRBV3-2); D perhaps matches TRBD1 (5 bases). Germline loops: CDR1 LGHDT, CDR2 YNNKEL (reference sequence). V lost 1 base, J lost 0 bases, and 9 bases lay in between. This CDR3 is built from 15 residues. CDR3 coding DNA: TGTGCCAGCAGCCAAGCGGCCAGGGTGAACACTGAAGCTTTCTTT. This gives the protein CASSQAARVNTEAFF.

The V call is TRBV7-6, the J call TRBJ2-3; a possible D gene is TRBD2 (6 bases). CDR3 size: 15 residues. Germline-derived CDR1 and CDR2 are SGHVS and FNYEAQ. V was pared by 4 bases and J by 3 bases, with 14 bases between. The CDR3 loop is CASSSRDSPTDTQYF. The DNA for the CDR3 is TGTGCCAGCAGCTCCCGGGACTCCCCTACAGATACGCAGTATTTT.

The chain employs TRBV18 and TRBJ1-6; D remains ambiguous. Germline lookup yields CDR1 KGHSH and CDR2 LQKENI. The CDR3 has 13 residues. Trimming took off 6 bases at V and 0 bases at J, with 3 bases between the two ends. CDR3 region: CASSSSYNSPLHF. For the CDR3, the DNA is TGTGCCAGCTCGAGCTCCTATAATTCACCCCTCCACTTT.

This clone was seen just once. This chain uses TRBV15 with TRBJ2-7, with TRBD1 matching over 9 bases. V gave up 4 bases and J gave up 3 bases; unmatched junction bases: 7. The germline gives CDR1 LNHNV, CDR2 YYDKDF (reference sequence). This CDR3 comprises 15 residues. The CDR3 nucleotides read TGTGCCACCAGCAAGGACAGGGGTTCTAGCTACGAGCAGTACTTC. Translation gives CATSKDRGSSYEQYF. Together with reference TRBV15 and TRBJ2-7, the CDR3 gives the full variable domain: DAMVIQNPRYQVTQFGKPVTLSCSQTLNHNVMYWYQQKSSQAPKLLFHYYDKDFNNEADTPDNFQSRRPNTSFCFLDIRSPGLGDTAMYLCATSKDRGSSYEQYFGPGTRLTVT.

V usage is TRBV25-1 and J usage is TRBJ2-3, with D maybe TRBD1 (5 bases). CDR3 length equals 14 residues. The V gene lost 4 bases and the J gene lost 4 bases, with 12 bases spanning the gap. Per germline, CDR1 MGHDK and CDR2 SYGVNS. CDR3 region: CASSVSGSADTQYF. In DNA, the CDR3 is TGTGCCAGCAGTGTCTCAGGGTCCGCAGATACGCAGTATTTT.

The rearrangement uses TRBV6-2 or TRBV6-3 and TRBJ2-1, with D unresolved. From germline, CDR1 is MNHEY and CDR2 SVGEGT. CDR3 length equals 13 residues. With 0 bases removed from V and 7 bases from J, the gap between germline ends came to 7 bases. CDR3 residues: CASSYSTLNEQFF. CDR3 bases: TGTGCCAGCAGTTACTCGACCCTGAATGAGCAGTTCTTC.